These 9 T cell receptor beta chains originate from one sample sequenced in a study of tumor-infiltrating lymphocytes in primary liver carcinoma. Synthesis of TCR beta cDNA was carried out from about 540 ng total RNA with a constant-region primer. Slightly modified ARM-PCR, run as three nested multiplex PCR rounds, produced the TCR beta libraries. Investigators reported that the first two PCR rounds, at roughly 10 cycles each, used TRBV1-TRBV30 forward primers with a C-beta reverse primer. From the multiplex PCR reads, TCRdb called clonotypes with MiXCR, one entry per CDR3 protein. Of some 55,000 distinct CDR3 sequences listed, 70% to 80% are singletons. For each extraction, RNA and DNA were obtained together from 20-30 mg of unsorted bulk tissue. Sequenced input: liver tumor tissue from sampling region 2. Subset denoted: tumor region T2, inferior pole. These receptor sequences come from a man aged 35 to 55 with primary liver carcinoma and hepatitis B virus infection.

There are a few counts of this clonotype. The genes are TRBV11-3 and TRBJ2-1; 13 nucleotides match TRBD2. V was clipped by 2 bases and J by 7 bases; unmatched bases: 11. Germline CDR1 SGHNT, CDR2 YENEEA. The CDR3 contains 18 residues. Written as DNA, the CDR3 is TGTGCCAGCAGCTTAAGGGGACCGGGACTAGCGGGATCAAATGAGCAGTTCTTC. Amino acid sequence: CASSLRGPGLAGSNEQFF.

On this clonotype: The junction departs from the called germline gene at one end, perhaps through a read error. The chain couples TRBV29-1 to TRBJ2-5; a possible D gene is TRBD2 (7 bases). The CDR3 loop spans 14 amino acids. CDR1 and CDR2 from the germline V gene are SQVTM and ANQGSEA. The DNA of the CDR3 is TGTAGCCTTGACATCGGGGGGCCGGCAGAGACCCAGTACTTC. Translated, it gives CSLDIGGPAETQYF.

This clonotype appeared many times. The chain recombines TRBV7-8 with TRBJ2-7; TRBD1 matches at 7 bases. V lost 1 base, J lost 1 base, and 4 bases stayed unmatched. Germline V CDR1 and CDR2: SGHVS, FQNEAQ. This CDR3 comprises 15 residues. The CDR3 reads CASSLEGQLSYEQYF. Written as DNA, the CDR3 is TGTGCCAGCAGCTTAGAGGGACAGCTATCCTACGAGCAGTACTTC. Based on the CDR3 plus reference TRBV7-8 and TRBJ2-7, the full variable domain is GAGVSQSPRYKVAKRGQDVALRCDPISGHVSLFWYQQALGQGPEFLTYFQNEAQLDKSGLPSDRFFAERPEGSVSTLKIQRTQQEDSAVYLCASSLEGQLSYEQYFGPGTRLTVT.

About this clonotype itself: This CDR3 fails to terminate in the conserved phenylalanine or tryptophan, so it likely reflects a read error. V usage is TRBV6-1 and J usage is TRBJ2-7; D not certain. V was trimmed by 6 bases and J by 2 bases, leaving 8 bases between them. The CDR3 runs to 12 residues. Germline V gene sequence: CDR1 MNHNS, CDR2 SASEGT. CDR3 protein: CASSCHTYEQYS. CDR3 sequence (DNA): TGTGCCAGCAGCTGCCACACCTACGAGCAGTACTCC.

In this sample, this clonotype turned up a few times. The chain uses TRBV29-1 and TRBJ2-3, with a possible D match to TRBD2 (6 bases). CDR3 size: 15 residues. Germline V gene sequence: CDR1 SQVTM, CDR2 ANQGSEA. The germline V and J ends were trimmed by 5 bases and 0 bases, with 15 bases remaining between them. CDR3 sequence (DNA): TGCAGCGTTATATACGGTGGGGGGAGCACAGATACGCAGTATTTT. Encoded protein: CSVIYGGGSTDTQYF.

The gene calls are TRBV29-1 and TRBJ2-4; D is perhaps TRBD2 (5 bases). Germline V gives CDR1 SQVTM, CDR2 ANQGSEA. Between the trimmed V and J ends, which lost 5 bases and 12 bases, there was a span of 17 bases. This CDR3 has 12 residues. The CDR3: CSVSGSLRDQYF. In nucleotides, the CDR3 is TGCAGCGTTAGCGGATCTCTGAGGGATCAGTACTTC. Drawing the rest from reference TRBV29-1 and TRBJ2-4, the complete variable domain is SAVISQKPSRDICQRGTSLTIQCQVDSQVTMMFWYRQQPGQSLTLIATANQGSEATYESGFVIDKFPISRPNLTFSTLTVSNMSPEDSSIYLCSVSGSLRDQYFGAGTRLSVL.

V is TRBV7-3 and J is TRBJ1-1; possible D gene TRBD1, 6 bases. Trimming removed 4 bases at V and 7 bases at J, with 16 bases between. The CDR3 is made up of 14 amino acids. CDR1 and CDR2 from the germline V gene are SGHTA and FQGTGA. The CDR3 nucleotides read TGTGCCAGCAGCTCAGAGGGACACTTCAATGAAGCTTTCTTT. Residues: CASSSEGHFNEAFF.

As regards this clonotype: The junction shows a germline mismatch at one end, possibly a read error. The chain carries TRBV6-6 and TRBJ1-6; D gene unclear. The CDR3 covers 15 residues. Germline V gene sequence: CDR1 MNHNY, CDR2 SVGAGI (reference sequence). The CDR3 region is CTSNYSTQDNSSLHF. CDR3 coding DNA: TGTACCAGCAATTACTCGACCCAGGATAATTCATCCCTCCACTTT.

As to this clonotype: One end of the junction is discordant with germline, which a read error may explain. The chain uses TRBV13 and TRBJ2-7; 10 bases fit TRBD1. Germline V gene sequence: CDR1 PRHDT, CDR2 FYEKMQ (reference sequence). CDR3 length equals 14 residues. CDR3 nucleotide sequence: TGTGCCAGCAGCCCCAGGGACAGGGGCTACGAGCGGTGCTTC. Translating it yields CASSPRDRGYERCF.